The clone carrying this T cell receptor beta chain was found a few times. Its antigen is currently unknown. The sample contains more than one DNA sequence encoding this CDR3. V was clipped by 4 bases and J by 3 bases, with 10 bases between them. Germline V gives CDR1 SGHRS, CDR2 YFSETQ. The CDR3 totals 14 residues. The record originates from a study of T cell responses to AZD1222 COVID-19 vaccine. Study-wide points: Seropositive status at baseline applied to only six AZD1222 recipients. Spike-specific TCR repertoires showed rising breadth and depth after two AZD1222 doses. Donors in the cohort were predominantly white British and more often female, and clonal diversity was possibly underestimated.

Assay: immunoSEQ multiplex PCR; the TCRdb copy retains only in-frame clones and omits some. The sample has about 89,000 clones, around nine tenths seen once; the top ten hold roughly 12%. The material sequenced was peripheral blood, taken 28 days after the second AZD1222 dose. The chain recombines TRBV5-1 with TRBJ2-2; possibly TRBD2 for D (5 bases). The sequence was obtained from an adult who received the AZD1222 COVID-19 vaccine. CDR3 DNA sequence: TGCGCCAGCAGCCCGGGGAGTTACACCGGGGAGCTGTTTTTT. Amino acid sequence: CASSPGSYTGELFF.